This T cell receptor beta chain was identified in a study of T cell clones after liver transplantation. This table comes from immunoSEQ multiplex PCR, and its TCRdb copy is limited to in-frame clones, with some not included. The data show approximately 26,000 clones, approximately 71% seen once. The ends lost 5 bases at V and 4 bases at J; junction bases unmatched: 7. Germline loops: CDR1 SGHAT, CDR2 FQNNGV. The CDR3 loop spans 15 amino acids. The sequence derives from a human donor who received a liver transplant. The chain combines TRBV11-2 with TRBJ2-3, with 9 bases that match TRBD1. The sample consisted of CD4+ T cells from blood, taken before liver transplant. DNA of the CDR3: TGTGCCAGCAGCACTGGGACAGGGAGGGCAGATACGCAGTATTTT. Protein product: CASSTGTGRADTQYF. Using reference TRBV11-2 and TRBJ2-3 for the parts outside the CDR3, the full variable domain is EAGVAQSPRYKIIEKRQSVAFWCNPISGHATLYWYQQILGQGPKLLIQFQNNGVVDDSQLPKDRFSAERLKGVDSTLKIQPAKLEDSAVYLCASSTGTGRADTQYFGPGTRLTVL.